The T cell receptor (beta chain) described here comes from a study of T cell clones after liver transplantation (dated by TCRdb to the late 2010s). In the study overall: The samples were obtained from ITN030ST, a randomized trial that attempted immunosuppression withdrawal within 2 years after liver transplantation. The studied cohort comprised 8 liver transplant recipients, 3 classified as tolerant and 5 as non-tolerant. Tolerance was defined as complete withdrawal of immunosuppression for at least one year without a rise in liver enzymes beyond twice the upper limit of normal. Third party-reactive TCRbeta sequences from pre-transplant MLRs were also identified as an antigen-independent comparator for donor-reactive sequences. Of the eight recipients, a few were HCV-positive, while the remaining recipients had been transplanted for non-autoimmune, non-viral indications. After a pre-transplant mixed lymphocyte reaction, TCRbeta sequencing was used to pinpoint donor-reactive T cell clones, which were subsequently tracked in post-transplant blood. The subjects received no induction therapy and were kept on standard immunosuppression until randomization at 12-24 months post-transplant. Blood samples were taken pre-transplant, pre-randomization before withdrawal, and post-randomization after full withdrawal or failed withdrawal.

General study outcomes and caveats: Since no allograft tissue specimens were available, donor-reactive T cells may have migrated into the graft instead of being deleted. Because of small, heterogeneous patient numbers and non-standardized post-transplant time points, the conclusions were only preliminary. When repertoire turnover was accounted for, significantly reduced detection of donor-reactive sequences was found in 7 of 8 subjects for CD4 and in 8 of 8 subjects for CD8. In two subjects, low numbers of available donor cells limited the measurable donor-reactive repertoire. Circulating donor-reactive CD4 TCRbeta sequences fell significantly post-transplant in 5 of 8 subjects, irrespective of tolerance or HCV status. The decline in donor-reactive sequences exceeded the decline in third party-reactive sequences, suggesting partial antigen-specific deletion that was unrelated to withdrawal success.

For CDR1 and CDR2, the germline V gene lists MDHEN and SYDVKM. V ends up 1 base short and J 2 bases short, with an unmatched junction base count of 5. The cysteine opens and the phenylalanine closes a CDR3 of 16 amino acids. The CDR3 DNA has 48 bases and is translated from base 1. Comments on this clone: What this receptor recognizes is not known. No base-level quality is on record; no much larger clone is a single base apart.

Frozen genomic DNA underwent high-throughput TCRbeta CDR3 sequencing by immunoSEQ, including PCR amplification, mapping, bias correction and internal controls. The source study handled its data this way. Only productive rearrangements were retained, with each unique TCRbeta sequence defined by its CDR3 nucleotide sequence together with its V and J gene. For classification of a sequence as donor-reactive, at least 5-fold expansion in CFSE-low cells relative to unstimulated pre-transplant cells and a frequency of at least 0.01% were required. Minimum frequency thresholds were set for each subject on the basis of the unstimulated sample with the lowest template count, so that a detection power of at least 90% was ensured. Jensen-Shannon divergence between the top 1000 TCRbeta sequences post- versus pre-transplant served as the measure of repertoire turnover. Two-sided Fisher's exact tests were used to test for changes in the detection of donor-reactive sequences. TCRdb took this table from immuneACCESS and kept in-frame rearrangements with V and J called. Such tables lack part of the clones; where checked against another copy, unresolved V genes explain under half of the gap, and the rest is unexplained. V and J calls plus clone size are reproduced from that table; the DNA served to infer D and trimming. Across this sample there are some 20,000 clones, with about four fifths seen only once. About 33% of the sample is taken by the ten largest.

Thawed unstimulated PBMCs were stained for CD3, CD4 and CD8 and FACS-sorted into CD3+CD4+ and CD3+CD8+ populations. Each of the 8 studied subjects was randomized to immunosuppression withdrawal. The Qiagen DNeasy Blood and Tissue Kit was used for genomic DNA isolation. The clonotype was recovered from a human patient who received a liver transplant. Following a transplant, some T lymphocytes may have been derived from the graft donor. This sequence uses TRBV28 and TRBJ2-7, with TRBD1 identical over 10 junction bases. The sample in question was CD8+ T cells from blood, obtained around 52 months after liver transplant. The DNA sequence is given as TGTGCCAGCAGTTTATACCCCGGGACAGGGGCCTACGAGCAGTACTTC. This gives the protein CASSLYPGTGAYEQYF.